One T cell receptor (beta chain) is described in this entry. Germline values: CDR1 KGHDR, CDR2 SFDVKD. This CDR3 is built from 15 residues. With V trimmed by 4 bases and J by 8 bases, 11 bases remained unmatched. The sample is drawn from a study of CDR3 diversity in severe acne. TCRdb used MiXCR to reprocess the PCR reads, holding one entry per CDR3 protein. The sample records roughly 79,000 distinct CDR3 sequences, less than 65% being singletons. Sequenced: blood. The clonotype originates from a male donor with severe acne vulgaris. The chain has TRBV24-1 and TRBJ1-2; TRBD1 aligns across 8 bases. CDR3 amino acids: CATSDLGQGGGGYTF. The DNA for the CDR3 is TGTGCCACCAGTGACCTTGGACAGGGAGGAGGAGGCTACACCTTC.